This T cell receptor beta chain was captured in a study of CD8 T cells in Susac syndrome. V shed 0 bases and J 4 bases; nucleotides not matched to a gene: 2. The V gene's germline CDR1 is SGHAT and CDR2 FQNNGV. The CDR3 spans 15 residues. Sequencing of TCR beta was performed on blood CD8+ and CD4+ T cells. The authors reverse transcribed 0.5 to 1 ug RNA with random hexamers. TCR beta CDR3 was amplified by immunoSEQ covering 54 Vbeta and 13 Jbeta. MiXCR was run by TCRdb on the immunoSEQ multiplex PCR reads, yielding one entry per CDR3 protein. The repertoire holds approximately 300,000 distinct CDR3 sequences, with roughly 85% as singletons.

The chain employs TRBV11-2 and TRBJ1-2; 10 positions agree with TRBD1. The receptor was isolated from a human donor with multiple sclerosis. The sequenced sample was CD8+ T cells from PBMCs. The CDR3 DNA reads TGTGCCAGCAGCTTAGACCGACAGGGGGCCTATGGCTACACCTTC. The encoded protein is CASSLDRQGAYGYTF.